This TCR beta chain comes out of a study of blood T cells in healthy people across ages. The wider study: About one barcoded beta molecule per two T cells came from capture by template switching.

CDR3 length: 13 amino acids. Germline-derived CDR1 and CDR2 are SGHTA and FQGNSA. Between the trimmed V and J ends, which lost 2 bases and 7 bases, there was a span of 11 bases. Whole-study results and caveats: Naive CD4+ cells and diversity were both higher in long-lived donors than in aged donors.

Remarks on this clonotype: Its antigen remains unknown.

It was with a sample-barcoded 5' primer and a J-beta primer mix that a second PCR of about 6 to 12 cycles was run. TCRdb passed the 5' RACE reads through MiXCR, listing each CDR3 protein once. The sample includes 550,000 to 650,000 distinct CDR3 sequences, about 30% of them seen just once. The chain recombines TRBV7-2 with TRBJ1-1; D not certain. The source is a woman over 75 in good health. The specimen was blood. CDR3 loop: CASSLNVEREAFF. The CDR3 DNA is TGTGCCAGCAGCTTAAATGTCGAACGTGAAGCTTTCTTT.